This is a list of T cell receptor beta chains from one sample in a study of blood T cell repertoires in COVID-19. Some clones are missing from TCRdb's copy, which holds only in-frame ones; the method was immunoSEQ multiplex PCR. The sample contains about 150,000 clones, over 70% of which appear only once. The sequencing input was peripheral blood. The receptors were sampled from a man aged 55 to 70 with acute or convalescent COVID-19. Each CDR3 is given with its conserved first and last residue. Each record gives: clone size, J gene, V gene, D gene, CDR3 DNA, CDR3 protein. A D gene is named only where the DNA matches it firmly. Size is stated for part of the rows, as once, few or many counts, or as a class when the clone is expanded.

clone size: .
J gene: TRBJ1-2
V gene: TRBV25-1
D gene: .
CDR3 DNA: TGTGCCAGCAGTGAAAACAGGGAGTCGGATGGCTACACCTTC
CDR3 protein: CASSENRESDGYTF

clone size: .
J gene: TRBJ2-1
V gene: TRBV7-3
D gene: TRBD2
CDR3 DNA: TGTGCCAGCAGCTCCCGGGGACTAGATAATGATGAGCAGTTCTTC
CDR3 protein: CASSSRGLDNDEQFF

clone size: .
J gene: TRBJ1-6
V gene: TRBV12-3/TRBV12-4
D gene: .
CDR3 DNA: TGTGCCAGCAGTTTAAACAGAACACCCCTCCACTTT
CDR3 protein: CASSLNRTPLHF

clone size: .
J gene: TRBJ2-7
V gene: TRBV4-1
D gene: TRBD1
CDR3 DNA: TGCGCCAGCAGCCTGCGACAGGGACAGTCCTACGAGCAGTACTTC
CDR3 protein: CASSLRQGQSYEQYF

clone size: .
J gene: TRBJ1-2
V gene: TRBV6-1
D gene: .
CDR3 DNA: TGTGCCAGCAGTGAGAGAGGGATGAGTGGCTACACCTTC
CDR3 protein: CASSERGMSGYTF

clone size: .
J gene: TRBJ2-2
V gene: TRBV27
D gene: .
CDR3 DNA: TGTGCCAGCAGTTCGGACTCTCAGTACCCCGGGGAGCTGTTTTTT
CDR3 protein: CASSSDSQYPGELFF

clone size: .
J gene: TRBJ2-1
V gene: TRBV11-2
D gene: .
CDR3 DNA: TGTGCCAGCAGATATGGACTAAACGGTGAGCAGTTCTTC
CDR3 protein: CASRYGLNGEQFF

clone size: .
J gene: TRBJ2-3
V gene: TRBV7-2
D gene: .
CDR3 DNA: TGTGCCAGCAGCTTAGGGGGGCCGCAGTATTTT
CDR3 protein: CASSLGGPQYF

clone size: .
J gene: TRBJ1-1
V gene: TRBV29-1
D gene: .
CDR3 DNA: TGCAGCACCGGTCGGGGGAGCACTGAAGCTTTCTTT
CDR3 protein: CSTGRGSTEAFF

clone size: .
J gene: TRBJ1-4
V gene: TRBV7-2
D gene: .
CDR3 DNA: TGTGCCAGCAGCCTAAATGAAAAACTGTTTTTT
CDR3 protein: CASSLNEKLFF

clone size: .
J gene: TRBJ2-2
V gene: TRBV9
D gene: TRBD1
CDR3 DNA: TGTGCCAGCAGACAAGGGGGACAGGCGGGCACCGGGGAGCTGTTTTTT
CDR3 protein: CASRQGGQAGTGELFF

clone size: once
J gene: TRBJ2-1
V gene: TRBV12-3/TRBV12-4
D gene: TRBD2
CDR3 DNA: TGTGCCAGCAGTCAAATGGGACTAGCGGGGGTCTTC
CDR3 protein: CASSQMGLAGVF

clone size: few
J gene: TRBJ1-1
V gene: TRBV29-1
D gene: .
CDR3 DNA: TGCAGCGTTGAAAGACAGAAGAACACTGAAGCTTTCTTT
CDR3 protein: CSVERQKNTEAFF

clone size: few
J gene: TRBJ2-7
V gene: TRBV4-2
D gene: .
CDR3 DNA: TGTGCCAGCAGCCCCCGGGTCAATCCCTCCTACGAGCAGTACTTC
CDR3 protein: CASSPRVNPSYEQYF

clone size: once
J gene: TRBJ2-5
V gene: TRBV4-2
D gene: TRBD1
CDR3 DNA: TGTGCCAGCAGCCCCTTGGGGACAGGGTATGAAGAGACCCAGTACTTC
CDR3 protein: CASSPLGTGYEETQYF

clone size: .
J gene: TRBJ2-1
V gene: TRBV18
D gene: TRBD1
CDR3 DNA: TGTGCCAGCTCGACAGGGGGTACAGCCTATAATGAGCAGTTCTTC
CDR3 protein: CASSTGGTAYNEQFF

clone size: .
J gene: TRBJ1-4
V gene: TRBV4-1
D gene: .
CDR3 DNA: TGCGCCAGCAGCCAAGTGTTTTCGGCTAATGAAAAACTGTTTTTT
CDR3 protein: CASSQVFSANEKLFF